These 5 T cell receptor beta chains were sequenced from one sample in a study of siplizumab effects on memory and regulatory T cells. The assay was immunoSEQ multiplex PCR, and TCRdb's table has in-frame clones only and misses some. The sample has 95,000 to 130,000 clones, around 94% seen once. Sequencing was performed on non-Treg CD4+ T cells sorted from blood. These receptors were collected from a human donor in good health.

The chain joins TRBV30 to TRBJ1-1; 8 bases match TRBD1. Looked up from germline, CDR1 is GTSNPN and CDR2 is SVGIG (reference sequence). The CDR3 spans 13 residues. With 0 bases clipped from V and 6 bases from J, the junction kept 3 bases outside the gene matches. CDR3 sequence reads: CAWSVQGGAEAFF. For the CDR3, the DNA is TGTGCCTGGAGTGTACAGGGGGGAGCTGAAGCTTTCTTT.

This chain joins TRBV12-2 and TRBJ2-1; the DNA was not used to check the table's D call, TRBD2. TRBV12-2 is annotated as a pseudogene. There are 18 residues in the CDR3. DNA of the CDR3: TGTGCAAGTCGCTTAGCGTCTGGAGCGGGAGGGTCCTACAATGAGCAGTTCTTC. As protein: CASRLASGAGGSYNEQFF.

The genes are TRBV11-3 and TRBJ2-1, with D unclear. The CDR3 is 15 amino acids. Trimming cost V 4 bases and J 0 bases, with 10 bases left between them. The germline gives CDR1 SGHNT, CDR2 YENEEA. The CDR3 DNA is TGTGCCAGCAGCTCCGGAAGAGGCTCCTACAATGAGCAGTTCTTC. It yields the protein CASSSGRGSYNEQFF. Combining the CDR3 with reference TRBV11-3 and TRBJ2-1 gives the whole variable domain EAGVVQSPRYKIIEKKQPVAFWCNPISGHNTLYWYLQNLGQGPELLIRYENEEAVDDSQLPKDRFSAERLKGVDSTLKIQPAELGDSAVYLCASSSGRGSYNEQFFGPGTRLTVL.

This clone appeared once. The same CDR3 is also encoded by other DNA sequences in this sample. This chain links TRBV7-2 with TRBJ2-5; 8 bases fit TRBD2. This CDR3 region has 13 residues. CDR1 is SGHTA, CDR2 FQGNSA, per germline. V lost 1 base, J lost 5 bases, and 0 bases stayed unmatched. In nucleotides, the CDR3 is TGTGCCAGCAGCTTAGAGCGGGGGGAGACCCAGTACTTC. Its translation: CASSLERGETQYF.

The V call is TRBV5-1, the J call TRBJ1-1, with D maybe TRBD1 (5 bases). This CDR3 has 16 residues. Looked up from germline, CDR1 is SGHRS and CDR2 is YFSETQ. Trimming took off 0 bases at V and 1 base at J, with 13 bases between the two ends. In nucleotides, the CDR3 is TGCGCCAGCAGCTTGGAGGGGCGCCTTAGGAACACTGAAGCTTTCTTT. Amino acids: CASSLEGRLRNTEAFF.